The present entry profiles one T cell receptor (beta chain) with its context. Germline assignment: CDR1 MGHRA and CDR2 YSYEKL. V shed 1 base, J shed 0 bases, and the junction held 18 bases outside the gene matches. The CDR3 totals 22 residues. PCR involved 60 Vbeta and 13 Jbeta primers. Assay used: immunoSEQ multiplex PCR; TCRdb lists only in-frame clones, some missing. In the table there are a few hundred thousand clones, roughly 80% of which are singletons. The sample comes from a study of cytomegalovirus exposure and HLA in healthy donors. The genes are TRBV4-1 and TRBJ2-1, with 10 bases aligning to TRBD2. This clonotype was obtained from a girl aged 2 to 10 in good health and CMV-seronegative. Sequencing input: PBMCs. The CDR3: CASSQVPQLSGGNPSSYNEQFF. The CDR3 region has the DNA TGCGCCAGCAGCCAAGTCCCCCAACTTAGCGGGGGGAACCCCAGCTCCTACAATGAGCAGTTCTTC.